These 31 T cell receptor beta chains were all obtained from the same sample, sequenced in a study of identical twins. TCRdb re-called the 5' RACE reads with MiXCR, one entry per CDR3 protein. The table shows about 240,000 distinct CDR3 sequences, with 9.5% to 15% occurring only once. Another study also made use of these data, one on yellow fever vaccine responses in identical twins.

The sequenced sample consisted of memory (CD45RO+) T cells sorted from blood. The source is a woman aged 18-29 years in good health.

V and J are TRBV5-1 and TRBJ2-2; no reliable D call. The CDR3 totals 10 residues. Trimming stripped 3 bases from V and 6 bases from J, with 0 bases between. The germline V gene encodes CDR1 SGHRS and CDR2 YFSETQ. CDR3 protein: CASSSGELFF. The DNA of the CDR3 is TGCGCCAGCAGCTCCGGGGAGCTGTTTTTT.

This chain uses TRBV20-1 with TRBJ1-5, with D maybe TRBD1 (6 bases). V was shortened by 2 bases and J by 4 bases, with 12 bases between the two germline ends. CDR1 is DFQATT, CDR2 SNEGSKA, per germline (reference sequence). The CDR3 has 14 amino acids. This chain's CDR3 is CSARWGQGNQPQHF. Here the CDR3 DNA reads TGCAGTGCTAGATGGGGACAAGGGAATCAGCCCCAGCATTTT.

The V and J genes are TRBV30 and TRBJ2-2; D might be TRBD1 or TRBD2, each matching 6 bases. Between the trimmed V and J ends, which lost 4 bases and 13 bases, there was a span of 16 bases. The germline CDR1 and CDR2 sequences are GTSNPN and SVGIG (reference sequence). The CDR3 is made up of 12 amino acids. The CDR3 nucleotides are TGTGCCTGGACCCGGGGGCAAGGGAGGCTGTTTTTT. The encoded protein is CAWTRGQGRLFF. Looking up the rest from reference TRBV30 and TRBJ2-2 gives the full variable domain: SQTIHQWPATLVQPVGSPLSLECTVEGTSNPNLYWYRQAAGRGLQLLFYSVGIGQISSEVPQNLSASRPQDRQFILSSKKLLLSDSGFYLCAWTRGQGRLFFGEGSRLTVL.

This clonotype was seen a few times. The chain combines TRBV2 with TRBJ2-7; TRBD2 might be the D (6 bases). This CDR3 comprises 13 residues. V lost 5 bases and J 6 bases, leaving 14 bases between the germline ends. The germline V gene encodes CDR1 SNHLY and CDR2 FYNNEI. CDR3 amino acids: CASSLSGVGEQYF. CDR3 DNA: TGTGCCAGCAGTCTATCGGGGGTCGGCGAGCAGTACTTC.

The chain carries TRBV25-1 and TRBJ2-7, with 8 bases that match TRBD2. There are 13 residues in the CDR3. Germline assignment: CDR1 MGHDK and CDR2 SYGVNS. The V segment lost 4 bases and the J segment 3 bases; nucleotides outside the gene matches: 2. The CDR3 DNA reads as TGTGCCAGCAGTGTTGGGACTAGCTACGAGCAGTACTTC. This sequence encodes CASSVGTSYEQYF.

The J gene is TRBJ2-1, the V gene TRBV6-5; no definite D call. In germline, CDR1 is MNHEY, CDR2 SVGAGI. The CDR3 has 14 amino acids. V was trimmed by 0 bases and J by 8 bases, leaving 11 bases between them. The DNA of the CDR3 is TGTGCCAGCAGTTACTCGCTAGGGTCCGATGAGCAGTTCTTC. Amino acid sequence: CASSYSLGSDEQFF.

The J gene is TRBJ1-2, the V gene TRBV20-1; D possibly corresponds to TRBD1 (5 bases). This CDR3 has 12 amino acids. Germline lookup yields CDR1 DFQATT and CDR2 SNEGSKA (reference sequence). V shed 4 bases and J shed 4 bases, with 10 bases lying between them. The CDR3 region is CSANTGSYGYTF. The CDR3 DNA reads as TGCAGTGCTAATACAGGATCCTATGGCTACACCTTC.

This clonotype has more than one count but fewer than ten. The V gene is TRBV19, the J gene TRBJ2-1; D gene unclear. The V end lost 1 base, the J end lost 3 bases, and 10 bases lay between the germline ends. The germline V gene encodes CDR1 LNHDA and CDR2 SQIVND (reference sequence). The CDR3 loop spans 15 amino acids. CDR3 nucleotide sequence: TGTGCCAGTAGTATAGTTGGACGGATCTACAATGAGCAGTTCTTC. This sequence encodes CASSIVGRIYNEQFF.

On this clonotype itself: This may arise from a read error, as a much more abundant clone is one base away. The gene calls are TRBV20-1 and TRBJ2-5; D is unresolved. Germline V gives CDR1 DFQATT, CDR2 SNEGSKA (reference sequence). The CDR3 consists of 12 residues. The germline V and J ends were trimmed by 4 bases and 7 bases, with 13 bases remaining between them. CDR3 in DNA: TGCAGTGCTAAGGAGATAGTGGGGACCCAGTACTTC. Amino acid sequence: CSAKEIVGTQYF.

The chain recombines TRBV11-2 with TRBJ2-3, with 7 bases matching TRBD2. J was trimmed by 5 bases and V by 4 bases; bases with no gene match: 9. CDR1 is SGHAT, CDR2 FQNNGV, per germline. This CDR3 has 15 amino acids. The CDR3 reads CASSSPSGLLDTQYF. As DNA, the CDR3 is TGTGCCAGCAGCTCCCCTAGCGGCCTTTTAGATACGCAGTATTTT.

This clonotype has a count of ten or more. The J gene is TRBJ2-2, the V gene TRBV7-2; 9 bases align to TRBD2. Looked up from germline, CDR1 is SGHTA and CDR2 is FQGNSA. Losses at the gene ends were 3 bases for V and 4 bases for J; bases not matched to a gene: 9. This CDR3 comprises 17 residues. The DNA for the CDR3 is TGTGCCAGCAGCTTCCTTAGCGGGGGAGGTCGCACCGGGGAGCTGTTTTTT. It is translated as CASSFLSGGGRTGELFF. The full variable domain, with the rest looked up from reference TRBV7-2 and TRBJ2-2, is GAGVSQSPSNKVTEKGKDVELRCDPISGHTALYWYRQSLGQGLEFLIYFQGNSAPDKSGLPSDRFSAERTGGSVSTLTIQRTQQEDSAVYLCASSFLSGGGRTGELFFGEGSRLTVL.

In its sample, this clonotype was seen a few times. V gene TRBV6-2 or TRBV6-3 combines with J gene TRBJ2-7, with 10 nucleotides matching TRBD1. After removal of 8 bases from V and 5 bases from J, the junction contained 9 bases not matched to a gene. Germline-derived CDR1 and CDR2 are MNHEY and SVGEGT. CDR3 size: 14 residues. CDR3 residues: CASRLGQGWNEQYF. The CDR3 nucleotides read TGTGCCAGCCGCTTGGGACAGGGGTGGAACGAGCAGTACTTC.

The sample holds a few counts of this clonotype. The chain is built from TRBV20-1 and TRBJ2-1; D not certain. CDR3 length: 15 amino acids. V lost 3 bases, J lost 3 bases, and 15 bases lay in between. Germline assignment: CDR1 DFQATT and CDR2 SNEGSKA (reference sequence). CDR3 residues: CSARPLGLDYNEQFF. DNA of the CDR3: TGCAGTGCTAGGCCATTAGGGTTGGACTACAATGAGCAGTTCTTC.

This clonotype was detected a few times. This sequence joins TRBV5-8 and TRBJ1-6; 9 nucleotides match TRBD1. Trimming at V came to 7 bases and at J to 7 bases, leaving 6 bases not matched to a gene. This CDR3 spans 14 amino acids. CDR1 and CDR2 (germline): SGHTS, YDEGEE. The CDR3 bases are TGTGCCAGCGCCGGGACAGGGAACAATTCACCCCTCCACTTT. Its translation: CASAGTGNNSPLHF.

The chain carries TRBV4-2 and TRBJ2-2; TRBD1 might be the D (5 bases). With 4 bases removed from V and 5 bases from J, the gap between germline ends came to 17 bases. The germline V gene has CDR1 LGHNA and CDR2 YNFKEQ. CDR3 size: 16 residues. The CDR3 region has the DNA TGTGCCAGCAGCCCCTTAGGGCAGGGCGGAACCGGGGAGCTGTTTTTT. Its protein product is CASSPLGQGGTGELFF.

The chain uses TRBV30 and TRBJ2-2; D tentatively fits TRBD1 or TRBD2 (5 bases each). Germline loops: CDR1 GTSNPN, CDR2 SVGIG (reference sequence). The V and J ends lost 5 bases and 6 bases respectively, with 7 bases between them. The CDR3 is 11 residues long. CDR3 in DNA: TGTGCCTGGGTGGGGGCCGGGGAGCTGTTTTTT. Its protein product is CAWVGAGELFF.

This clonotype showed up just a few times. This sequence joins TRBV14 and TRBJ2-7; TRBD1 is a possible D gene (6 bases). Germline CDR1 is SGHDN and CDR2 is FVKESK. This CDR3 region has 14 residues. The germline V and J ends were trimmed by 6 bases and 3 bases, with 15 bases remaining between them. The CDR3 bases are TGTGCCAGCAGAAAACAGGGAATGAGCTACGAGCAGTACTTC. Amino acids: CASRKQGMSYEQYF.

This clonotype was detected only a few times. The J gene is TRBJ2-7, the V gene TRBV11-2; no clear D gene. The CDR3 totals 14 residues. Deletions cut 1 base from V and 5 bases from J, with 12 bases between. The germline V gene encodes CDR1 SGHAT and CDR2 FQNNGV. CDR3 coding DNA: TGTGCCAGCAGCTTAGTTCCGTTCAGCAACGAGCAGTACTTC. As protein: CASSLVPFSNEQYF.

This clonotype has just a few counts. The chain couples TRBV7-2 to TRBJ2-5; D uncertain. V lost 5 bases, J lost 5 bases, and 9 bases lay in between. This CDR3 comprises 12 residues. Germline V gene data show CDR1 as SGHTA and CDR2 as FQGNSA. CDR3 in DNA: TGTGCCAGCAGCCAGCGAATGGAGACCCAGTACTTC. The encoded protein is CASSQRMETQYF.

The chain joins TRBV5-1 to TRBJ2-1, with 12 bases identical to TRBD2. V shed 4 bases, J shed 1 base, and the junction held 9 bases outside the gene matches. CDR3 length: 18 residues. CDR1 is SGHRS and CDR2 is YFSETQ in the germline V gene. The CDR3 loop is CASSPLAGGPRSYNEQFF. The CDR3 nucleotides read TGCGCCAGCAGCCCTCTAGCGGGAGGGCCTCGGTCCTACAATGAGCAGTTCTTC. Full variable domain (remainder filled in from reference TRBV5-1 and TRBJ2-1): KAGVTQTPRYLIKTRGQQVTLSCSPISGHRSVSWYQQTPGQGLQFLFEYFSETQRNKGNFPGRFSGRQFSNSRSEMNVSTLELGDSALYLCASSPLAGGPRSYNEQFFGPGTRLTVL.

This clonotype was seen a handful of times. CDR3 protein: CASSLSRNTGELFF. Written as DNA, the CDR3 is TGTGCCAGCAGTTTGAGCAGAAACACCGGGGAGCTGTTTTTT. This rearrangement joins TRBV12-3 or TRBV12-4 to TRBJ2-2; no clear D. The CDR3 covers 14 residues. Trimming pared 3 bases from V and 2 bases from J, leaving 7 bases between.

V gene TRBV5-8 combines with J gene TRBJ2-3; D may be TRBD1 (7 bases). Germline CDR1 SGHTS, CDR2 YDEGEE. The CDR3 runs 17 residues. V shed 0 bases and J shed 8 bases, with 22 bases lying between them. The CDR3 protein is CASSLAGTAGPLGTQYF. The CDR3 region has the DNA TGTGCCAGCAGCTTGGCCGGGACAGCGGGCCCGCTCGGTACGCAGTATTTT. Complete variable domain (other parts from reference TRBV5-8 and TRBJ2-3): EAGVTQSPTHLIKTRGQQATLRCSPISGHTSVYWYQQALGLGLQFLLWYDEGEERNRGNFPPRFSGRQFPNYSSELNVNALELEDSALYLCASSLAGTAGPLGTQYFGPGTRLTVL.

The chain has TRBV6-1 and TRBJ1-1; D is unresolved. Germline V lookup: CDR1 MNHNS, CDR2 SASEGT. The ends were cut back, 7 bases at V and 1 base at J, with 16 bases in the middle. The CDR3 loop spans 15 amino acids. In nucleotides, the CDR3 is TGTGCCAGCACCCGTATCCGGGGTTCGAACACTGAAGCTTTCTTT. Translated: CASTRIRGSNTEAFF.

The chain uses TRBV27 and TRBJ2-1, with TRBD2 identical over 7 bases. The CDR3 has 16 residues. Germline assignment: CDR1 MNHEY and CDR2 SMNVEV (reference sequence). The ends lost 6 bases at V and 3 bases at J; junction bases unmatched: 11. The chain's CDR3 is CASSLPKGGGYNEQFF. In nucleotides, the CDR3 is TGTGCCAGCAGCCTCCCCAAGGGCGGGGGCTACAATGAGCAGTTCTTC.

This chain connects TRBV2 to TRBJ2-5, with 8 bases that match TRBD2. Germline V lookup: CDR1 SNHLY, CDR2 FYNNEI. The CDR3 covers 13 residues. Trimming took 7 bases from V and 5 from J; bases not matched to a gene: 6. CDR3 coding DNA: TGTGCCAGCATGGGAGCGGGAGCGGAGACCCAGTACTTC. As protein: CASMGAGAETQYF.

The rearrangement joins TRBV28 to TRBJ2-7, with no clear D. The CDR3 loop spans 13 amino acids. Germline lookup yields CDR1 MDHEN and CDR2 SYDVKM. Trimming removed 5 bases at V and 7 bases at J, with 15 bases between. This CDR3 is CASSLGRVREQYF. The CDR3 bases are TGTGCCAGCAGTCTTGGACGGGTACGAGAGCAGTACTTC.

The table lists this clonotype with a few counts. V is TRBV5-1 and J is TRBJ2-1; tentatively, D is TRBD2 (6 bases). CDR3 length: 14 amino acids. Trimming cost V 0 bases and J 7 bases, with 11 bases left between them. From germline, CDR1 is SGHRS and CDR2 YFSETQ. The CDR3 DNA reads as TGCGCCAGCAGCTTGGCGTTCGGGACTAATGAGCAGTTCTTC. Protein: CASSLAFGTNEQFF.

This clonotype appeared a few times. At one end the junction does not follow the germline gene, possibly because of a read error. The V call is TRBV18, the J call TRBJ2-5; possible D gene TRBD1, 6 bases. Germline V gene sequence: CDR1 KGHSH, CDR2 LQKENI. This CDR3 region has 16 residues. The CDR3, as DNA: TGTGCCAGCTCAGTCGTGGGGACATCGTACCAGGAGACCCAGTACTTC. Translation gives CASSVVGTSYQETQYF.

This chain connects TRBV19 to TRBJ2-1, with 9 bases aligning to TRBD1. Germline V gene data show CDR1 as LNHDA and CDR2 as SQIVND (reference sequence). Trimming cost V 4 bases and J 3 bases; bases outside gene matches: 7. The CDR3 contains 16 residues. The CDR3 protein is CASSTRRDRDYNEQFF. The CDR3 nucleotides read TGTGCCAGTAGTACGCGCCGGGACAGGGACTACAATGAGCAGTTCTTC.

In its sample, this clonotype was seen many times. This rearrangement joins TRBV6-5 to TRBJ2-1; TRBD2 is a possible D gene (7 bases). The CDR3 has 16 amino acids. Germline V gives CDR1 MNHEY, CDR2 SVGAGI. The V and J ends lost 3 bases and 0 bases respectively, with 12 bases between them. CDR3 protein: CASSYGGGASYNEQFF. The DNA for the CDR3 is TGTGCCAGCAGTTATGGGGGGGGGGCCTCCTACAATGAGCAGTTCTTC.

The chain uses TRBV5-1 and TRBJ2-1, with D unresolved. This CDR3 is built from 15 residues. Germline assignment: CDR1 SGHRS and CDR2 YFSETQ. The ends were cut back, 3 bases at V and 7 bases at J, with 17 bases in the middle. CDR3 nucleotide sequence: TGCGCCAGCAGCTCAAGGTGGCCTACGGTGAATGAGCAGTTCTTC. Translation: CASSSRWPTVNEQFF.